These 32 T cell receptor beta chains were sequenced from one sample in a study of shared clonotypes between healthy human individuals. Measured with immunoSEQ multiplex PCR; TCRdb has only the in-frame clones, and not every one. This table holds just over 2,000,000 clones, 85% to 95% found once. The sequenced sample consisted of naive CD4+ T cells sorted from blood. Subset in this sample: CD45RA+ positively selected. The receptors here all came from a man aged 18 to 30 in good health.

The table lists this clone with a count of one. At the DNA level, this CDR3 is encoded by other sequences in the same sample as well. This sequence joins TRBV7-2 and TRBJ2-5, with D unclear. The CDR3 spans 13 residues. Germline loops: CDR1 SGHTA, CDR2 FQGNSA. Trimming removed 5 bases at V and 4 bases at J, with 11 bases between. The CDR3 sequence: CASSLEGRETQYF. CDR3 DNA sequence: TGTGCCAGCAGCCTGGAAGGTCGAGAGACCCAGTACTTC.

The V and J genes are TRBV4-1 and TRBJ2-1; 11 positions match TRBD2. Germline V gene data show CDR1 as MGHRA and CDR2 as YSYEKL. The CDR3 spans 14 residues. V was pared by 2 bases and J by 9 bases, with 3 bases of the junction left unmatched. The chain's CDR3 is CASSQPTSGVEQFF. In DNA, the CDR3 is TGCGCCAGCAGCCAACCGACTAGCGGGGTTGAGCAGTTCTTC.

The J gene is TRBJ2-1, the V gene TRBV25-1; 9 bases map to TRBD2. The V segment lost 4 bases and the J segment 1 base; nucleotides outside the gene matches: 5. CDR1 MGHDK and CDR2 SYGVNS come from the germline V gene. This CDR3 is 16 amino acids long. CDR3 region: CASSVGTSLSYNEQFF. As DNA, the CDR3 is TGTGCCAGCAGTGTTGGGACTAGCCTATCCTACAATGAGCAGTTCTTC.

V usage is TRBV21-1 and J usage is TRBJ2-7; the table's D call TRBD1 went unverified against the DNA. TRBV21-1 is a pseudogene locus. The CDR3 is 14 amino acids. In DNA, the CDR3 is TGTGCCAGCAGCAATGTACATTTTCACCACGAGCAGTACTTC. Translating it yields CASSNVHFHHEQYF.

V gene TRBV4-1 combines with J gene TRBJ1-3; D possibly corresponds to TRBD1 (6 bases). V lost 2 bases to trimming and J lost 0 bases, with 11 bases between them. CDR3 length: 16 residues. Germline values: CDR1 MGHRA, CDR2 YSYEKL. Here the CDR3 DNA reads TGCGCCAGCAGCCAACTAGCAGGGGTCTCTGGAAACACCATATATTTT. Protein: CASSQLAGVSGNTIYF.

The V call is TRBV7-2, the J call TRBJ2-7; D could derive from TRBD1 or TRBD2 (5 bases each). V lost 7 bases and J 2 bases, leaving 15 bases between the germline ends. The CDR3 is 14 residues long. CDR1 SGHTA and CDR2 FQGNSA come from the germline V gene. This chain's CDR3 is CASTLRGGAYEQYF. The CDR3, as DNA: TGTGCCAGCACTCTCCGGGGCGGAGCCTACGAGCAGTACTTC.

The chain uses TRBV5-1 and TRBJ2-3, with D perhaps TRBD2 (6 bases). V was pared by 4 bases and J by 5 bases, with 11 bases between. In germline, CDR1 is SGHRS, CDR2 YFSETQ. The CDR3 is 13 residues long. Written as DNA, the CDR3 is TGCGCCAGCAGCCCGGGAGTTGGAGATACGCAGTATTTT. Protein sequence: CASSPGVGDTQYF. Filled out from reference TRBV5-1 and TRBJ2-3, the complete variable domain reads KAGVTQTPRYLIKTRGQQVTLSCSPISGHRSVSWYQQTPGQGLQFLFEYFSETQRNKGNFPGRFSGRQFSNSRSEMNVSTLELGDSALYLCASSPGVGDTQYFGPGTRLTVL.

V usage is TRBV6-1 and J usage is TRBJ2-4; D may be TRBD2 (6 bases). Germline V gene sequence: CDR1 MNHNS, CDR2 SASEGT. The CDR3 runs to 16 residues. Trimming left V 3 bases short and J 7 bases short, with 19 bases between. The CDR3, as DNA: TGTGCCAGCAGTGATGCTGGCGGGACCCCCCGGAACATTCAGTACTTC. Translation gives CASSDAGGTPRNIQYF.

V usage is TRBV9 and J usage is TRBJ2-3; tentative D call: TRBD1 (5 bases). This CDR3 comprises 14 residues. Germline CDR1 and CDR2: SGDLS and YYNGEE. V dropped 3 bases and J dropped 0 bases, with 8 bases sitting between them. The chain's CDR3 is CASSADSSTDTQYF. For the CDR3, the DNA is TGTGCCAGCAGCGCCGACAGTAGCACAGATACGCAGTATTTT.

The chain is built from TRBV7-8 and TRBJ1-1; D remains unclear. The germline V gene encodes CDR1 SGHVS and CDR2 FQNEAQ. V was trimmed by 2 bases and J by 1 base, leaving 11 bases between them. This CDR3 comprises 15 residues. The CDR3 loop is CASSLSGQWNTEAFF. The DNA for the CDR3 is TGTGCCAGCAGCTTAAGTGGGCAATGGAACACTGAAGCTTTCTTT.

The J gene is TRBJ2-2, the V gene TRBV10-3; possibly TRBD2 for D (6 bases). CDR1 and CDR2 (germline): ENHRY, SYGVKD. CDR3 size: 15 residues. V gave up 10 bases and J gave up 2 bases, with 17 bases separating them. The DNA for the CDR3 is TGTGCCACTATACGCGGGGTCCCAAACACCGGGGAGCTGTTTTTT. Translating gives CATIRGVPNTGELFF.

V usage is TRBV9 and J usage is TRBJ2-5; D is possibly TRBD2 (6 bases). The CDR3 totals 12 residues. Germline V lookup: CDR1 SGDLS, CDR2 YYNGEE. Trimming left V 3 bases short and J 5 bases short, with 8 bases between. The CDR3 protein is CASSGSGETQYF. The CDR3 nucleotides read TGTGCCAGCAGCGGGAGCGGGGAGACCCAGTACTTC.

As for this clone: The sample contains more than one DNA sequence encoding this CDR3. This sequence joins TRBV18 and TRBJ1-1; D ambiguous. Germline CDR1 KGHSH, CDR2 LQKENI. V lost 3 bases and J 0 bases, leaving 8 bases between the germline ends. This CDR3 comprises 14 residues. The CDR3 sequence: CASSPGNLNTEAFF. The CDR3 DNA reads TGTGCCAGCTCACCGGGGAATTTGAACACTGAAGCTTTCTTT.

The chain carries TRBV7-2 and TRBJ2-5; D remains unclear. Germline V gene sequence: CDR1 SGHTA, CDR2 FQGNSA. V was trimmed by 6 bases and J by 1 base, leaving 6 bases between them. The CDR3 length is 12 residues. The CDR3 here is CASRSTQETQYF. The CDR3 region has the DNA TGTGCCAGCAGATCGACCCAAGAGACCCAGTACTTC.

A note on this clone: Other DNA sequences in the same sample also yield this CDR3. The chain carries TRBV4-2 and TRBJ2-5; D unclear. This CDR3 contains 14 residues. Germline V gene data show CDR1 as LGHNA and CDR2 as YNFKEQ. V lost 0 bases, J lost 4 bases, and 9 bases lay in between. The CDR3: CASSQDLNGETQYF. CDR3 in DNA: TGTGCCAGCAGCCAAGATCTTAACGGAGAGACCCAGTACTTC.

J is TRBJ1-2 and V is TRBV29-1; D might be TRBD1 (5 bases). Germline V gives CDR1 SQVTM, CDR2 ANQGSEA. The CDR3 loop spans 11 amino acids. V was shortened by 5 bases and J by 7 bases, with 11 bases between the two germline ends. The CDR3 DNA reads TGCAGCGTTTCTAGTGGGGGTGGCTACACCTTC. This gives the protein CSVSSGGGYTF.

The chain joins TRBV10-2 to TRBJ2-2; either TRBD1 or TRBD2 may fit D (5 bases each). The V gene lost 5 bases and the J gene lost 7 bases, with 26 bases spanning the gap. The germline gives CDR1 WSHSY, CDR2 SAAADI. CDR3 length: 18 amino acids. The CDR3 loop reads CASSLPPRGSLESGELFF. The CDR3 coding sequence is TGCGCCAGCAGTCTTCCACCGAGGGGTTCCCTAGAAAGCGGGGAGCTGTTTTTT.

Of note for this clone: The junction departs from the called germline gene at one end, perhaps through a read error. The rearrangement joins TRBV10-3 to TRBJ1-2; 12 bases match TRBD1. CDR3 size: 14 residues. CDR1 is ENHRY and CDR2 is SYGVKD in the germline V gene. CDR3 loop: CATSGTGGGYGYTF. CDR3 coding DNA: TGTGCCACCAGTGGGACAGGGGGCGGGTATGGCTACACCTTC.

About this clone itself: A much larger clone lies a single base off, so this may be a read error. CDR3 region: CAWGVTGVYNEQFF. The CDR3 region has the DNA TGTGCCTGGGGTGTAACAGGGGTCTACAATGAGCAGTTCTTC. The rearrangement links TRBV30 to TRBJ2-1, with 7 bases aligning to TRBD1. The germline gives CDR1 GTSNPN, CDR2 SVGIG (reference sequence). This CDR3 region has 14 residues.

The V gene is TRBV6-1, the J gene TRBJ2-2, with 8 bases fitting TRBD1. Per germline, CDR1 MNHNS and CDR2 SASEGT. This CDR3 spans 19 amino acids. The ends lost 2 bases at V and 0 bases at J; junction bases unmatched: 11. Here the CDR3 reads CASSEYWQGALSNTGELFF. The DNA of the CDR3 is TGTGCCAGCAGTGAATATTGGCAGGGGGCGCTTTCGAACACCGGGGAGCTGTTTTTT.

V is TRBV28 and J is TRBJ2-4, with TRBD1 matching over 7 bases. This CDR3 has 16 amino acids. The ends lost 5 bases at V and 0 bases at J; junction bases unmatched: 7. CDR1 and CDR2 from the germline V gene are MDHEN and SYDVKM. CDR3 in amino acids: CASSVGTATAKNIQYF. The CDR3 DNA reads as TGTGCCAGCAGTGTCGGGACAGCAACAGCCAAAAACATTCAGTACTTC. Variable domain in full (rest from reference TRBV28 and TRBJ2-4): DVKVTQSSRYLVKRTGEKVFLECVQDMDHENMFWYRQDPGLGLRLIYFSYDVKMKEKGDIPEGYSVSREKKERFSLILESASTNQTSMYLCASSVGTATAKNIQYFGAGTRLSVL.

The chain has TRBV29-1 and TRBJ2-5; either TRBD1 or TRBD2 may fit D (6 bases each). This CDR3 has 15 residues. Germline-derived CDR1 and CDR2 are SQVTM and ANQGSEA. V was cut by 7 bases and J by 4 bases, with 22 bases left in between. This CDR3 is CSDLVSRGPLETQYF. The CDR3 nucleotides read TGCAGCGACCTGGTCTCCCGGGGGCCGCTAGAGACCCAGTACTTC.

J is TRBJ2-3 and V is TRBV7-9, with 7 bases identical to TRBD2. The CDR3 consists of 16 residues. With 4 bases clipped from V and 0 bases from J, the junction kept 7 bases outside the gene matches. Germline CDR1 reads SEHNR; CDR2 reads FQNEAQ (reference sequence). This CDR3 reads CASSSGLRTSTDTQYF. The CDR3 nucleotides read TGTGCCAGCAGCTCGGGACTAAGAACTAGCACAGATACGCAGTATTTT.

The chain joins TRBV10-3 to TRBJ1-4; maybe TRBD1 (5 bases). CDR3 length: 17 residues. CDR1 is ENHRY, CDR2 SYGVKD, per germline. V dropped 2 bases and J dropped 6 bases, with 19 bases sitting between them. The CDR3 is CAISERAPTAGDEKLFF. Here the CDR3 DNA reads TGTGCCATCAGTGAGAGGGCACCCACGGCGGGGGATGAAAAACTGTTTTTT.

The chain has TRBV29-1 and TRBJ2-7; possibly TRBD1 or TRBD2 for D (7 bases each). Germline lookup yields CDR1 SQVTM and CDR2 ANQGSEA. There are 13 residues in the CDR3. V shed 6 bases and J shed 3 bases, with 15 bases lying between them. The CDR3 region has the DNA TGCAGCGTGGGGGGGGACAGCCTCTACGAGCAGTACTTC. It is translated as CSVGGDSLYEQYF.

CDR3 loop: CASSLERAGGRTGELFF. The CDR3 DNA reads TGTGCCAGCAGCTTGGAGAGGGCAGGGGGACGTACCGGGGAGCTGTTTTTT. This chain links TRBV5-6 with TRBJ2-2, with TRBD1 matching 7 bases. Trimming cost V 0 bases and J 5 bases; bases outside gene matches: 10. The length of the CDR3 is 17 residues. Germline CDR1 and CDR2: SGHDT and YYEEEE.

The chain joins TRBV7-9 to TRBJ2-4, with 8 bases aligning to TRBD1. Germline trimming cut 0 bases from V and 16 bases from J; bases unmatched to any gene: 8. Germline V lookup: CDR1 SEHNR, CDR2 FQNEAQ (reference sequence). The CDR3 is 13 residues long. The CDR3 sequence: CASSLAEWTGKYF. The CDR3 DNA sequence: TGTGCCAGCAGCTTAGCTGAATGGACAGGGAAATACTTC.

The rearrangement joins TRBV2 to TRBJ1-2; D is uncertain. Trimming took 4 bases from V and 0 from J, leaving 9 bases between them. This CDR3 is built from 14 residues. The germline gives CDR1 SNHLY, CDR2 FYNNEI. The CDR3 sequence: CASSGSTANYGYTF. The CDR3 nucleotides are TGTGCCAGCAGTGGGTCTACAGCTAACTATGGCTACACCTTC. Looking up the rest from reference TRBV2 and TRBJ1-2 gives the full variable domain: EPEVTQTPSHQVTQMGQEVILRCVPISNHLYFYWYRQILGQKVEFLVSFYNNEISEKSEIFDDQFSVERPDGSNFTLKIRSTKLEDSAMYFCASSGSTANYGYTFGSGTRLTVV.

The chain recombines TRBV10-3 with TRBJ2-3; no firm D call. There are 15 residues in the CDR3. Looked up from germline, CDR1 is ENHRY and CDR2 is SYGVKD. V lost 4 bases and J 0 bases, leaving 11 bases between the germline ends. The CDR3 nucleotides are TGTGCCATCAGTGCTTTGCTAACTAGCACAGATACGCAGTATTTT. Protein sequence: CAISALLTSTDTQYF.

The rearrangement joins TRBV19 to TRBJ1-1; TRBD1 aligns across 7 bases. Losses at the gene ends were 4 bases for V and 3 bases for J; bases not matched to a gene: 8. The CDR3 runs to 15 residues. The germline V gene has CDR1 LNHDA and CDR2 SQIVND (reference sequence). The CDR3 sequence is CASSTGGRAYTEAFF. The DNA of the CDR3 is TGTGCCAGTAGTACAGGGGGGCGGGCCTACACTGAAGCTTTCTTT.

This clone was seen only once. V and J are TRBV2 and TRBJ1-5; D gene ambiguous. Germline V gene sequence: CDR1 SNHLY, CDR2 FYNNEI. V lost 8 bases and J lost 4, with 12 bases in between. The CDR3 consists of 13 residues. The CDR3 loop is CASLRTANQPQHF. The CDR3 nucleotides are TGTGCCAGCCTAAGGACCGCTAATCAGCCCCAGCATTTT. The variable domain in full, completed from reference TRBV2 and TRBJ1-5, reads EPEVTQTPSHQVTQMGQEVILRCVPISNHLYFYWYRQILGQKVEFLVSFYNNEISEKSEIFDDQFSVERPDGSNFTLKIRSTKLEDSAMYFCASLRTANQPQHFGDGTRLSIL.

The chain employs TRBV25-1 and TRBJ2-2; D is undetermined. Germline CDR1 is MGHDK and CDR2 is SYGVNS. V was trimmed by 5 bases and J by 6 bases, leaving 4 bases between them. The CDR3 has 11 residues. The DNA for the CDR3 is TGTGCCAGCAGTAAGGCCGGGGAGCTGTTTTTT. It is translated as CASSKAGELFF.